Detailed here is one T cell receptor (beta chain). How the authors handled the data: Amplifying reference gene primers gave estimates of nucleated cell counts. Data came from immunoSEQ multiplex PCR; TCRdb stores just in-frame clones and leaves some out. V and J calls and clone size are those listed in that table; D and trimming were worked out from the DNA. The table has 160,000 or so clones, about 80% seen once. The CDR3 spans 14 residues. V gave up 5 bases and J gave up 4 bases, with 15 bases separating them. Germline-derived CDR1 and CDR2 are SGHRS and YFSETQ. The data are from a study of blood T cell repertoires in COVID-19. Study-wide background: PBMCs, B-cell-depleted T cells, or T cells were the source of the cDNA or gDNA that made up the material.

Membership in each cohort depended on participant-reported clinical history. Donors in Cohort 3 who had recovered were those with two negative PCRs, healthcare professional clearance, or resolution of their symptoms. The TCR sequence derives from a woman aged 55-69 years who had recovered from COVID-19. The rearrangement uses TRBV5-1 and TRBJ1-1; D remains ambiguous. Source material: PBMCs or T cells enriched from blood (not recorded which). The CDR3 reads CASRVERAVTEAFF. The DNA of the CDR3 is TGCGCCAGCAGAGTCGAGAGGGCAGTCACTGAAGCTTTCTTT.